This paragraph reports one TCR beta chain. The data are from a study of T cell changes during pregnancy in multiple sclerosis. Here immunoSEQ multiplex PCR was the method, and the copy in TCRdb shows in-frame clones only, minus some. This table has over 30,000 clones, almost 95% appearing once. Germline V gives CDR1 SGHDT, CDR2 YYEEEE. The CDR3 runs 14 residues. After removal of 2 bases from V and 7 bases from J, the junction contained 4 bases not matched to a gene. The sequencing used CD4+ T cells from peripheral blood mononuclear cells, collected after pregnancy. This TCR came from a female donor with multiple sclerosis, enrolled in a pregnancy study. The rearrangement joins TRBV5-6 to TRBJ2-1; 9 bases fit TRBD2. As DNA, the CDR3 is TGTGCCAGCAGCTTTCTTCTAGCGGGGAATGAGCAGTTCTTC. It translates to CASSFLLAGNEQFF. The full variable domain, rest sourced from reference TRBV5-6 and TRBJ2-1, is DAGVTQSPTHLIKTRGQQVTLRCSPKSGHDTVSWYQQALGQGPQFIFQYYEEEERQRGNFPDRFSGHQFPNYSSELNVNALLLGDSALYLCASSFLLAGNEQFFGPGTRLTVL.